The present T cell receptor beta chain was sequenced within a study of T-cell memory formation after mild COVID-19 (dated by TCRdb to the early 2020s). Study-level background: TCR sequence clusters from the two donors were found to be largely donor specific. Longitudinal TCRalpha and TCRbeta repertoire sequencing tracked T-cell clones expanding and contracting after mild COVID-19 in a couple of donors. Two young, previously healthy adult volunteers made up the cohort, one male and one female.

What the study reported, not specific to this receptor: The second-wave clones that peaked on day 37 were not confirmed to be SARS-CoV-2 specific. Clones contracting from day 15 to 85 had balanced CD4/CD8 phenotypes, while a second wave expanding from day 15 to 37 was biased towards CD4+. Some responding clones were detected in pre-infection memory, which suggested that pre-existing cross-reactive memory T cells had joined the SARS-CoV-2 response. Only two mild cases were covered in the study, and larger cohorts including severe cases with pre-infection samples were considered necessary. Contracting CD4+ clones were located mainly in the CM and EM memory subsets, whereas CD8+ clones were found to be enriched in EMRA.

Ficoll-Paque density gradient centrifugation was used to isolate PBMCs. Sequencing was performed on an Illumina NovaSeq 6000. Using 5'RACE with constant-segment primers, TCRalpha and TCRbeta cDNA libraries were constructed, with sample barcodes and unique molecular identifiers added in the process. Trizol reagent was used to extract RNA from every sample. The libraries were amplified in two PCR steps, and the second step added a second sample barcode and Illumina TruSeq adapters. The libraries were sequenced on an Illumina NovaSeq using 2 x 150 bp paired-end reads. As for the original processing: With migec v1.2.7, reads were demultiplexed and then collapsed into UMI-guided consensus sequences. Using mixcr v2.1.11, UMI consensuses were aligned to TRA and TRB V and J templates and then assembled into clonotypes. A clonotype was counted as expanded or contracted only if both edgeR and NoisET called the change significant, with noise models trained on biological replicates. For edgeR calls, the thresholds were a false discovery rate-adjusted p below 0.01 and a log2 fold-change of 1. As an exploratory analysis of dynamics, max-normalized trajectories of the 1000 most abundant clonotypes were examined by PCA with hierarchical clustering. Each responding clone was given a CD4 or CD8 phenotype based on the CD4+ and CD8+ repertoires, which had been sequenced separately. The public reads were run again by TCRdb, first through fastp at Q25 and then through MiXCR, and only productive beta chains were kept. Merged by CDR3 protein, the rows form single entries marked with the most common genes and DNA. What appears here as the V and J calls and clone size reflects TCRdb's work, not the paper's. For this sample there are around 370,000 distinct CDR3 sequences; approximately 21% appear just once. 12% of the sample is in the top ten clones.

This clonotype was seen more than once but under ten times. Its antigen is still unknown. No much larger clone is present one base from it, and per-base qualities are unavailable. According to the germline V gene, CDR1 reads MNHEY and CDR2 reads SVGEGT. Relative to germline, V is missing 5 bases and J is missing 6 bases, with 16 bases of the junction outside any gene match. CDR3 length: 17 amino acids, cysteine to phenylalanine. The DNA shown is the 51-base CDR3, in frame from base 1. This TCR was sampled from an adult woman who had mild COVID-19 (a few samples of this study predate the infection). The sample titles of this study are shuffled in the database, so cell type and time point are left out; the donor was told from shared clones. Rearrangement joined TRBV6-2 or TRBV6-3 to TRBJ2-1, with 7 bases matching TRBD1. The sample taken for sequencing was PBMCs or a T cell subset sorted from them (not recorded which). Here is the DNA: TGTGCCAGCAGTGAGCCCCCCGACAGGGCTCGAGGCAATGAGCAGTTCTTC. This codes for CASSEPPDRARGNEQFF.